The 22 T cell receptor beta chains below were found in one sample sequenced in a study of shared clonotypes between healthy human individuals. The repertoire was sequenced with immunoSEQ multiplex PCR; TCRdb's copy has only in-frame clones and lacks some. The table has 2 million or so clones, 95% seen once. Sequencing was done on a sample of naive CD4+ T cells sorted from blood. This sample's subset: CD45RA+ positively selected. The receptors were gathered from a man aged 18-30 years in good health.

Worth noting for this clone: This sample includes further DNA sequences coding for the same CDR3. The chain has TRBV5-1 and TRBJ1-1; D gene uncertain. This CDR3 has 14 amino acids. Trimming left V 4 bases short and J 1 base short, with 11 bases between. In germline, CDR1 is SGHRS, CDR2 YFSETQ. Here the CDR3 reads CASSLGTANTEAFF. CDR3 in DNA: TGCGCCAGCAGCCTAGGTACAGCGAACACTGAAGCTTTCTTT. Together with reference TRBV5-1 and TRBJ1-1, the CDR3 gives the full variable domain: KAGVTQTPRYLIKTRGQQVTLSCSPISGHRSVSWYQQTPGQGLQFLFEYFSETQRNKGNFPGRFSGRQFSNSRSEMNVSTLELGDSALYLCASSLGTANTEAFFGQGTRLTVV.

The rearrangement joins TRBV5-6 to TRBJ1-2; D not resolved. Trimming shortened V by 5 bases and J by 0 bases, and 14 bases separated the two germline ends. Germline CDR1 reads SGHDT; CDR2 reads YYEEEE. The CDR3 runs to 15 residues. CDR3 nucleotides: TGTGCCAGCAGTCGGGGTCCCGAGTCTAACTATGGCTACACCTTC. Its translation: CASSRGPESNYGYTF. The variable domain in full, completed from reference TRBV5-6 and TRBJ1-2, reads DAGVTQSPTHLIKTRGQQVTLRCSPKSGHDTVSWYQQALGQGPQFIFQYYEEEERQRGNFPDRFSGHQFPNYSSELNVNALLLGDSALYLCASSRGPESNYGYTFGSGTRLTVV.

The sample holds one count of this clone. The chain has TRBV6-6 and TRBJ2-7; D might be TRBD1 or TRBD2, each matching 6 bases. V was pared by 11 bases and J by 7 bases, with 18 bases between. CDR3 size: 12 residues. Germline V lookup: CDR1 MNHNY, CDR2 SVGAGI (reference sequence). Here the CDR3 DNA reads TGTGCCGGGGGGCCAGGGGCGCGGGAGCAGTACTTC. This gives the protein CAGGPGAREQYF.

As concerns this clone: This same CDR3 is encoded by further DNA sequences in the sample. This chain connects TRBV5-1 to TRBJ2-7; D is unclear. This CDR3 has 15 residues. The germline gives CDR1 SGHRS, CDR2 YFSETQ. The ends were cut back, 0 bases at V and 2 bases at J, with 12 bases in the middle. CDR3 region: CASSLVAGTTYEQYF. Written as DNA, the CDR3 is TGCGCCAGCAGCTTGGTGGCAGGAACTACCTACGAGCAGTACTTC. The full variable domain, its missing parts supplied by reference TRBV5-1 and TRBJ2-7, is KAGVTQTPRYLIKTRGQQVTLSCSPISGHRSVSWYQQTPGQGLQFLFEYFSETQRNKGNFPGRFSGRQFSNSRSEMNVSTLELGDSALYLCASSLVAGTTYEQYFGPGTRLTVT.

As for this clone: Distinct nucleotide sequences in the sample also encode this CDR3. The V call is TRBV6-1, the J call TRBJ2-7; maybe TRBD1 (6 bases). This CDR3 spans 13 amino acids. V was shortened by 1 base and J by 2 bases, with 6 bases between the two germline ends. The germline V gene has CDR1 MNHNS and CDR2 SASEGT. The CDR3 loop is CASSEDRAYEQYF. The CDR3 DNA is TGTGCCAGCAGTGAAGACAGGGCCTACGAGCAGTACTTC.

On this clone itself: Within the sample, other DNA sequences also encode this same CDR3. The chain has TRBV5-1 and TRBJ1-3, with D hard to call. Germline V gene lookup returns CDR1 SGHRS and CDR2 YFSETQ. Trimming removed 0 bases from V and 1 base from J, with 5 bases in between. The CDR3 is 14 amino acids. CDR3 DNA: TGCGCCAGCAGCTTGGGAGGATCTGGAAACACCATATATTTT. Its protein is CASSLGGSGNTIYF.

The genes are TRBV21-1 and TRBJ2-7; the D call in the table, TRBD1, was not verified against the DNA. TRBV21-1 is a recognized pseudogene. There are 16 residues in the CDR3. CDR3 in amino acids: CASSHFWTGSILGEYF. In DNA form, the CDR3 reads TGTGCCAGCAGCCACTTCTGGACAGGTTCGATTTTAGGTGAGTACTTC.

This clone was observed a single time. The V gene is TRBV6-5, the J gene TRBJ1-1; TRBD1 agrees at 9 bases. Germline assignment: CDR1 MNHEY and CDR2 SVGAGI. There are 16 residues in the CDR3. Trimming took 4 bases from V and 6 from J; bases not matched to a gene: 12. This chain's CDR3 is CASSSLLGTGYPEAFF. In nucleotides, the CDR3 is TGTGCCAGCAGTTCCCTTCTTGGGACAGGGTACCCTGAAGCTTTCTTT.

Of note for this clone: This clone may be a read error of a much larger clone one base away. Other DNA variants within this sample encode the same CDR3. V gene TRBV15 combines with J gene TRBJ2-7; 11 bases fit TRBD2. The length of the CDR3 is 16 residues. Germline V CDR1 and CDR2: LNHNV, YYDKDF (reference sequence). As DNA, the CDR3 is TGTGCCACCAGCAGAGATGGGACTAGCGGCTCCTACGAGCAGTATTTC. It yields the protein CATSRDGTSGSYEQYF.

The rearrangement uses TRBV28 and TRBJ2-7; D is perhaps TRBD2 (6 bases). This CDR3 comprises 13 residues. CDR1 and CDR2 from the germline V gene are MDHEN and SYDVKM. V was cut by 5 bases and J by 4 bases, with 12 bases left in between. The CDR3 reads CASSETRLYEQYF. The DNA of the CDR3 is TGTGCCAGCAGTGAGACTAGACTTTACGAGCAGTACTTC.

Concerning this clone itself: In the same sample, other DNA sequences code for this CDR3. The V gene is TRBV6-6, the J gene TRBJ2-7; D call uncertain. CDR3 length equals 14 residues. V was cut by 2 bases and J by 3 bases, with 11 bases left in between. Germline V gene sequence: CDR1 MNHNY, CDR2 SVGAGI (reference sequence). This CDR3 is CASSYRGGSYEQYF. The CDR3 DNA reads TGTGCCAGCAGTTACCGTGGTGGCAGCTACGAGCAGTACTTC.

V usage is TRBV10-2 and J usage is TRBJ2-1; the match to TRBD2 covers 7 bases. After removal of 5 bases from V and 0 bases from J, the junction contained 4 bases not matched to a gene. Germline V gene lookup returns CDR1 WSHSY and CDR2 SAAADI. The CDR3 totals 15 residues. In DNA form, the CDR3 reads TGCGCCAGCAGTTTAAGCGGGGACTCCTACAATGAGCAGTTCTTC. Amino acids: CASSLSGDSYNEQFF.

This chain uses TRBV5-1 with TRBJ1-4; possibly TRBD1 for D (5 bases). Germline lookup yields CDR1 SGHRS and CDR2 YFSETQ. The CDR3 has 14 amino acids. Trimming removed 0 bases from V and 7 bases from J, with 10 bases in between. The chain's CDR3 is CASSLGDGSEKLFF. DNA of the CDR3: TGCGCCAGCAGCTTGGGGGACGGATCTGAAAAACTGTTTTTT.

The genes are TRBV6-6 and TRBJ2-1; TRBD1 matches at 9 bases. CDR3 length: 14 amino acids. V trimming: 6 bases; J trimming: 8 bases; junction bases outside the gene matches: 8. Per the germline V gene, CDR1 is MNHNY and CDR2 is SVGAGI (reference sequence). The CDR3 reads CASRRTGVSDEQFF. The CDR3 region has the DNA TGTGCCAGCAGGAGGACAGGGGTGAGCGATGAGCAGTTCTTC.

V usage is TRBV10-3 and J usage is TRBJ2-1, with D possibly being TRBD2 (6 bases). The CDR3 is made up of 13 amino acids. With 7 bases removed from V and 2 bases from J, the gap between germline ends came to 9 bases. Germline lookup yields CDR1 ENHRY and CDR2 SYGVKD. CDR3 nucleotide sequence: TGTGCCATCACCGGGACTGCCTACAATGAGCAGTTCTTC. As protein: CAITGTAYNEQFF.

This clone was observed a single time. The chain links TRBV7-6 to TRBJ1-4; D not resolved. CDR3 length: 14 residues. Germline CDR1 is SGHVS and CDR2 is FNYEAQ. V lost 1 base and J lost 8, with 11 bases in between. CDR3 DNA sequence: TGTGCCAGCAGCTTAGTCCCGGGTAGAGAAAAACTGTTTTTT. Residues: CASSLVPGREKLFF.

The CDR3 loop is CASKPAGGPSYEQYF. The CDR3 DNA reads TGTGCCAGCAAGCCGGCGGGAGGCCCCTCCTACGAGCAGTACTTC. This rearrangement joins TRBV7-2 to TRBJ2-7, with TRBD2 identical over 8 bases. Germline-derived CDR1 and CDR2 are SGHTA and FQGNSA. V was clipped by 7 bases and J by 0 bases; unmatched bases: 8. There are 15 residues in the CDR3.

CDR3 in amino acids: CASRIQGKLGGEQYF. CDR3 nucleotides: TGTGCCAGCAGGATACAGGGTAAGCTGGGTGGCGAGCAGTACTTC. The chain carries TRBV6-5 and TRBJ2-7, with D perhaps matching TRBD1 (6 bases). CDR3 length: 15 amino acids. Germline V CDR1 and CDR2: MNHEY, SVGAGI. The germline V and J ends were trimmed by 6 bases and 6 bases, with 21 bases remaining between them.

The chain joins TRBV4-1 to TRBJ2-5; tentative D call: TRBD2 (7 bases). The CDR3 sequence is 16 residues long. Germline CDR1 reads MGHRA; CDR2 reads YSYEKL. Trimming removed 6 bases at V and 2 bases at J, with 19 bases between. The CDR3: CASRVGGGAGQETQYF. The CDR3 nucleotides are TGCGCCAGCAGGGTAGGGGGGGGCGCGGGACAAGAGACCCAGTACTTC.

The chain couples TRBV10-3 to TRBJ2-3; 15 bases agree with TRBD2. The CDR3 is made up of 17 amino acids. Germline V gene sequence: CDR1 ENHRY, CDR2 SYGVKD. V dropped 3 bases and J dropped 4; count of bases not matched to a gene: 5. CDR3 loop: CAISERRTSGRADTQYF. CDR3 sequence (DNA): TGTGCCATCAGTGAAAGACGGACTAGCGGGAGGGCAGATACGCAGTATTTT.

The chain is built from TRBV27 and TRBJ1-4; TRBD1 agrees at 9 bases. Germline loops: CDR1 MNHEY, CDR2 SMNVEV (reference sequence). The CDR3 consists of 15 residues. V lost 3 bases to trimming and J lost 8 bases; unmatched junction nucleotides: 7. The CDR3 DNA reads as TGTGCCAGCAGTTTCCGACAGGGGGTCGTCGAAAAACTGTTTTTT. It codes for CASSFRQGVVEKLFF.

J is TRBJ2-7 and V is TRBV7-8, with a possible D match to TRBD2 (6 bases). From germline, CDR1 is SGHVS and CDR2 FQNEAQ. The CDR3 length is 16 residues. V shed 5 bases and J shed 2 bases, with 19 bases lying between them. CDR3 in amino acids: CASSPRESLGTYEQYF. The CDR3 nucleotides read TGTGCCAGCAGCCCTCGGGAGTCGTTGGGGACCTACGAGCAGTACTTC. Supplemented by reference TRBV7-8 and TRBJ2-7, the full variable domain reads GAGVSQSPRYKVAKRGQDVALRCDPISGHVSLFWYQQALGQGPEFLTYFQNEAQLDKSGLPSDRFFAERPEGSVSTLKIQRTQQEDSAVYLCASSPRESLGTYEQYFGPGTRLTVT.